The sequence of this T cell receptor (beta chain) was determined in a study of cytomegalovirus exposure and HLA in healthy donors. Whole-study findings and limits: Differences between HLA loci emerged in a later analysis of TCR association rates, with DRB1 most and HLA-C fewest.

This clone was observed a handful of times. Its antigen is not known. CDR3 size: 13 residues. In germline, CDR1 is GTSNPN, CDR2 SVGIG (reference sequence). V lost 3 bases and J lost 0, with 8 bases in between. PCR was performed using 60 Vbeta and 13 Jbeta primers. Data came from immunoSEQ multiplex PCR; TCRdb stores just in-frame clones and leaves some out. The sample lists around 100,000 clones, approximately 70% occurring once. Sequencing was carried out using PBMCs. V is TRBV30 and J is TRBJ1-1; D call uncertain. The TCR originated in a man aged 25-45 years in good health and CMV-seropositive. CDR3 nucleotide sequence: TGTGCCTGGAGCGGTGACATGAACACTGAAGCTTTCTTT. Amino acid sequence: CAWSGDMNTEAFF.